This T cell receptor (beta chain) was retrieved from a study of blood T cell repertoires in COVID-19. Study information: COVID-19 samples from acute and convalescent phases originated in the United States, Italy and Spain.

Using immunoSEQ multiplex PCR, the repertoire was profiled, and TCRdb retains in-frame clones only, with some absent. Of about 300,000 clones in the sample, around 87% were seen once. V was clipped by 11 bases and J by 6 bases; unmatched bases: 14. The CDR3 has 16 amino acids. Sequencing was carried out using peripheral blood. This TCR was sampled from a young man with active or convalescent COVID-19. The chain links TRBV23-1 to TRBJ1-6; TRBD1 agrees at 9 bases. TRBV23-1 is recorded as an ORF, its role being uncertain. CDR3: CAGNRDREWCNSPLHF. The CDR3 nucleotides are TGCGCCGGAAACCGGGACAGGGAGTGGTGTAATTCACCCCTCCACTTT.